The next 8 T cell receptor beta chains were all read from a single sample in a study of beta chain features in type 1 diabetes. The sequenced template was cDNA made from the entire isolated RNA. Libraries were prepared by immunoSEQ multiplex PCR; TCRdb keeps only in-frame clonotypes and omits some of them. The sample records 900,000 or so clones, roughly a sixth being singletons. The sequenced sample was naive CD4+ T cells from blood. These receptor sequences come from a young woman in good health.

This clone was seen only a few times. The rearrangement uses TRBV13 and TRBJ2-3; possible D gene TRBD2, 5 bases. The germline V gene encodes CDR1 PRHDT and CDR2 FYEKMQ (reference sequence). CDR3 length equals 14 residues. Trimming shortened V by 4 bases and J by 4 bases, and 12 bases separated the two germline ends. The chain's CDR3 is CASSYTSSSDTQYF. CDR3 bases: TGTGCCAGCAGCTATACTAGTTCATCAGATACGCAGTATTTT.

The chain links TRBV11-2 to TRBJ2-7; 8 bases are a match to TRBD2. CDR1 and CDR2 (germline): SGHAT, FQNNGV. Trimming took 3 bases from V and 2 from J; bases not matched to a gene: 3. There are 14 residues in the CDR3. In DNA form, the CDR3 reads TGTGCCAGCAGCTTCACGGGAGGGCCCTACGAGCAGTACTTC. Its protein product is CASSFTGGPYEQYF. The variable domain in full, with the rest retrieved from reference TRBV11-2 and TRBJ2-7, is EAGVAQSPRYKIIEKRQSVAFWCNPISGHATLYWYQQILGQGPKLLIQFQNNGVVDDSQLPKDRFSAERLKGVDSTLKIQPAKLEDSAVYLCASSFTGGPYEQYFGPGTRLTVT.

This clone occurred a few times. The chain couples TRBV9 to TRBJ2-3; D may be TRBD2 (5 bases). V lost 0 bases and J 2 bases, leaving 13 bases between the germline ends. The CDR3 covers 16 residues. Germline V lookup: CDR1 SGDLS, CDR2 YYNGEE. The CDR3 spells CASSVGPSRYTDTQYF. CDR3 nucleotide sequence: TGTGCCAGCAGCGTAGGCCCTAGCAGATACACAGATACGCAGTATTTT.

This clone was detected only once. The V and J genes are TRBV6-5 and TRBJ2-1, with D unresolved. V lost 4 bases to trimming and J lost 6 bases, with 16 bases between them. Germline V CDR1 and CDR2: MNHEY, SVGAGI. This CDR3 has 15 amino acids. The CDR3 loop reads CASSSWVRATNEQFF. DNA for the CDR3: TGTGCCAGCAGTTCCTGGGTTCGTGCAACCAATGAGCAGTTCTTC.

This clone came up a few times. This chain uses TRBV27 with TRBJ2-5, with TRBD1 matching 8 bases. Germline CDR1 and CDR2: MNHEY and SMNVEV (reference sequence). The trim removed 7 bases at V and 4 bases at J, leaving 14 bases unmatched. CDR3 size: 16 residues. The CDR3 loop reads CASILDRDKFGETQYF. The CDR3 region has the DNA TGTGCCAGCATCCTGGACAGGGACAAGTTCGGAGAGACCCAGTACTTC.

CDR3 residues: CASSLTGGTDTQYF. CDR3 sequence (DNA): TGTGCCAGCTCACTCACAGGGGGCACAGATACGCAGTATTTT. J is TRBJ2-3 and V is TRBV18; 7 nucleotides line up with TRBD1. Germline loops: CDR1 KGHSH, CDR2 LQKENI. CDR3 size: 14 residues. The V and J ends lost 4 bases and 1 base, in that order; junction bases with no gene match: 2.

J is TRBJ1-1 and V is TRBV18; TRBD1 is a possible D gene (5 bases). Trimming left V 0 bases short and J 4 bases short, with 12 bases between. The germline gives CDR1 KGHSH, CDR2 LQKENI. The CDR3 spans 15 residues. CDR3 loop: CASSPPNLRGTEAFF. The CDR3 nucleotides read TGTGCCAGCTCACCACCGAATTTGAGGGGCACTGAAGCTTTCTTT.

The table lists this clone with a count of one. The chain is built from TRBV11-3 and TRBJ2-5; D may be TRBD1 or TRBD2 (5 bases each). CDR1 is SGHNT and CDR2 is YENEEA in the germline V gene. The CDR3 spans 15 residues. The V end was cut by 1 base, the J end by 2 bases, with 11 bases between. The CDR3 region is CASSLGGTTQETQYF. CDR3 in DNA: TGTGCCAGCAGCTTAGGTGGGACCACACAAGAGACCCAGTACTTC.